The 26 T cell receptor beta chains below come from one sample, sequenced in a study of early T cells in non-severe SARS-CoV-2 infection. TCRdb recomputed calls from the 5' RACE reads with MiXCR, one row per CDR3 protein. The profile covers just under 65,000 distinct CDR3 sequences, with approximately 14% appearing a single time and roughly 4.2% taken by the ten largest. Sequencing used whole blood. Receptor source: an adult who was a healthcare worker with PCR-confirmed SARS-CoV-2 infection or an uninfected control (not recorded which).

A few counts support this clonotype. This sequence joins TRBV20-1 and TRBJ1-3; D uncertain. The CDR3 covers 13 residues. The V end lost 6 bases, the J end lost 0 bases, and 9 bases lay between the germline ends. CDR1 DFQATT and CDR2 SNEGSKA come from the germline V gene (reference sequence). Here the CDR3 DNA reads TGCAGTGCAAGAATGAGCTCTGGAAACACCATATATTTT. Protein product: CSARMSSGNTIYF.

This clonotype was recorded many times. The chain joins TRBV3-1 to TRBJ2-1; TRBD2 agrees at 11 bases. Looked up from germline, CDR1 is LGHDT and CDR2 is YNNKEL (reference sequence). CDR3 length equals 18 residues. V dropped 4 bases and J dropped 1; count of bases not matched to a gene: 9. CDR3 DNA: TGTGCCAGCAGCCGCCGACGACTAGCGGGGACTTCCTACAATGAGCAGTTCTTC. It encodes CASSRRRLAGTSYNEQFF.

Only a few counts were recorded for this clonotype. The chain is built from TRBV20-1 and TRBJ1-3, with 9 bases identical to TRBD1. This CDR3 contains 17 residues. CDR1 and CDR2 (germline): DFQATT, SNEGSKA (reference sequence). V dropped 3 bases and J dropped 0; count of bases not matched to a gene: 9. CDR3 protein: CSARGQGIEVSGNTIYF. The CDR3 bases are TGCAGTGCTAGGGGACAGGGAATTGAGGTCTCTGGAAACACCATATATTTT.

This clonotype was picked up a small number of times. This chain joins TRBV5-4 and TRBJ2-7; D ambiguous. Deletions cut 3 bases from V and 3 bases from J, with 13 bases between. The CDR3 is 14 amino acids. Germline CDR1 SGHNT, CDR2 YYREEE (reference sequence). The CDR3 loop reads CASSSRRLSYEQYF. CDR3 DNA: TGTGCCAGCAGCTCCCGACGGCTGAGCTACGAGCAGTACTTC. Full variable domain (rest looked up from reference TRBV5-4 and TRBJ2-7): ETGVTQSPTHLIKTRGQQVTLRCSSQSGHNTVSWYQQALGQGPQFIFQYYREEENGRGNFPPRFSGLQFPNYSSELNVNALELDDSALYLCASSSRRLSYEQYFGPGTRLTVT.

The J gene is TRBJ1-3, the V gene TRBV12-3 or TRBV12-4; D ambiguous. The V end lost 3 bases, the J end lost 8 bases, and 5 bases lay between the germline ends. The CDR3 extends over 11 amino acids. The CDR3: CASSLRDTIYF. The CDR3 DNA follows: TGTGCCAGCAGTTTGAGGGACACCATATATTTT.

CDR3 DNA sequence: TGTGCCAGCTCACCGCGATCGCAGGGGGCCTCTGGCTACACCTTC. Its translation is CASSPRSQGASGYTF. This chain joins TRBV18 and TRBJ1-2, with 8 bases identical to TRBD1. Germline V gene data show CDR1 as KGHSH and CDR2 as LQKENI. With V trimmed by 3 bases and J by 7 bases, 10 bases remained unmatched. CDR3 length: 15 residues.

In this sample, this clonotype turned up a few times. The gene calls are TRBV6-6 and TRBJ1-6; 7 nucleotides agree with TRBD1. In germline, CDR1 is MNHNY, CDR2 SVGAGI (reference sequence). V lost 2 bases and J lost 9; bases outside the gene matches: 7. The CDR3 length is 15 residues. The CDR3 here is CASSYRGHRPSPLHF. In nucleotides, the CDR3 is TGTGCCAGCAGTTACAGGGGGCATCGTCCTTCACCCCTCCACTTT.

The sample holds a few counts of this clonotype. This chain uses TRBV4-2 with TRBJ2-7; perhaps TRBD2 as D (5 bases). The length of the CDR3 is 15 residues. Trimming pared 0 bases from V and 4 bases from J, leaving 13 bases between. The germline V gene has CDR1 LGHNA and CDR2 YNFKEQ. CDR3: CASSQDQLGNYEQYF. In DNA, the CDR3 is TGTGCCAGCAGCCAAGATCAACTAGGGAATTACGAGCAGTACTTC.

This clonotype was seen a few times. The chain combines TRBV5-4 with TRBJ2-5; perhaps D is TRBD1 or TRBD2 (5 bases each). Germline V gives CDR1 SGHNT, CDR2 YYREEE (reference sequence). CDR3 length: 14 amino acids. The V end was cut by 2 bases, the J end by 9 bases, with 17 bases between. Here the CDR3 reads CASSFQGIIGAQYF. The DNA of the CDR3 is TGTGCCAGCAGCTTCCAGGGAATTATCGGGGCCCAGTACTTC.

This clonotype occurred a few times. The V gene is TRBV13, the J gene TRBJ2-7; D ambiguous. The germline gives CDR1 PRHDT, CDR2 FYEKMQ (reference sequence). The V gene lost 2 bases and the J gene lost 6 bases, with 8 bases spanning the gap. This CDR3 contains 12 residues. The CDR3 DNA reads as TGTGCCAGCAGCTTAACCACCACCGAGCAGTACTTC. It codes for CASSLTTTEQYF.

At least ten counts were recorded for this clonotype. The chain joins TRBV2 to TRBJ1-1, with D maybe TRBD1 (5 bases). The length of the CDR3 is 13 residues. V was trimmed by 3 bases and J by 6 bases, leaving 11 bases between them. CDR1 and CDR2 (germline): SNHLY, FYNNEI. The CDR3: CASSEVDISEAFF. CDR3 DNA sequence: TGTGCCAGCAGTGAGGTGGACATTTCTGAAGCTTTCTTT. The whole variable domain, remainder taken from reference TRBV2 and TRBJ1-1, is EPEVTQTPSHQVTQMGQEVILRCVPISNHLYFYWYRQILGQKVEFLVSFYNNEISEKSEIFDDQFSVERPDGSNFTLKIRSTKLEDSAMYFCASSEVDISEAFFGQGTRLTVV.

The V call is TRBV20-1, the J call TRBJ2-2, with 12 bases fitting TRBD1. Germline V gene data show CDR1 as DFQATT and CDR2 as SNEGSKA (reference sequence). The CDR3 loop spans 15 amino acids. The CDR3 is CSSPGQGAGTGELFF. CDR3 in DNA: TGCAGCTCCCCGGGACAGGGGGCGGGCACCGGGGAGCTGTTTTTT.

This clonotype was counted at least ten times. The V gene is TRBV11-2, the J gene TRBJ2-7; tentative D call: TRBD1 (5 bases). The CDR3 has 11 amino acids. Germline V lookup: CDR1 SGHAT, CDR2 FQNNGV. V shed 10 bases and J shed 3 bases, with 10 bases lying between them. The CDR3 reads CATTDIYEQYF. In DNA form, the CDR3 reads TGTGCCACCACGGACATCTACGAGCAGTACTTC.

The chain employs TRBV11-2 and TRBJ2-2; D gene unclear. V lost 4 bases and J lost 5, with 5 bases in between. Looked up from germline, CDR1 is SGHAT and CDR2 is FQNNGV. This CDR3 comprises 12 residues. In DNA, the CDR3 is TGTGCCAGCAGCTCACAGACCGGGGAGCTGTTTTTT. Translated, it gives CASSSQTGELFF. Filled out from reference TRBV11-2 and TRBJ2-2, the complete variable domain reads EAGVAQSPRYKIIEKRQSVAFWCNPISGHATLYWYQQILGQGPKLLIQFQNNGVVDDSQLPKDRFSAERLKGVDSTLKIQPAKLEDSAVYLCASSSQTGELFFGEGSRLTVL.

V gene TRBV19 combines with J gene TRBJ2-1; D unresolved. The V gene lost 3 bases and the J gene lost 5 bases, with 8 bases spanning the gap. CDR3 size: 13 residues. CDR1 is LNHDA and CDR2 is SQIVND in the germline V gene (reference sequence). The CDR3 spells CASSIRWDNEQFF. The CDR3 region has the DNA TGTGCCAGTAGTATTAGGTGGGACAATGAGCAGTTCTTC.

This clonotype was picked up many times. The chain couples TRBV19 to TRBJ2-7; 8 bases line up with TRBD1. Germline lookup yields CDR1 LNHDA and CDR2 SQIVND (reference sequence). This CDR3 comprises 17 residues. V was clipped by 5 bases and J by 4 bases; unmatched bases: 16. As DNA, the CDR3 is TGTGCCAGTAGTCTCCGGGACAGGTTTCAGCCTACGTACGAGCAGTACTTC. It is translated as CASSLRDRFQPTYEQYF. Based on the CDR3 plus reference TRBV19 and TRBJ2-7, the full variable domain is DGGITQSPKYLFRKEGQNVTLSCEQNLNHDAMYWYRQDPGQGLRLIYYSQIVNDFQKGDIAEGYSVSREKKESFPLTVTSAQKNPTAFYLCASSLRDRFQPTYEQYFGPGTRLTVT.

The genes are TRBV6-6 and TRBJ1-4, with 8 bases aligning to TRBD1. Trimming removed 5 bases from V and 7 bases from J; junction bases left unmatched: 9. Germline values: CDR1 MNHNY, CDR2 SVGAGI (reference sequence). The CDR3 loop spans 15 amino acids. This CDR3 reads CASSPTGQGSEKLFF. DNA for the CDR3: TGTGCCAGCAGTCCTACCGGACAGGGTAGTGAAAAACTGTTTTTT.

The chain links TRBV2 to TRBJ2-4, with TRBD1 matching over 7 bases. The CDR3 is 11 residues long. Germline loops: CDR1 SNHLY, CDR2 FYNNEI. V was clipped by 4 bases and J by 12 bases; unmatched bases: 3. CDR3 sequence: CASSGDSYQYF. The CDR3 nucleotides read TGTGCCAGCAGTGGGGACAGTTATCAGTACTTC.

This clonotype was picked up many times. The rearrangement links TRBV11-2 to TRBJ1-2; D gene uncertain. The germline V gene encodes CDR1 SGHAT and CDR2 FQNNGV. V was clipped by 5 bases and J by 6 bases, with 16 bases between them. The CDR3 consists of 14 residues. Here the CDR3 DNA reads TGTGCCAGCAGCCCGGACGTAATAAGGGATGGCTACACCTTC. This codes for CASSPDVIRDGYTF.

This clonotype was seen repeatedly, ten times or more. The rearrangement joins TRBV7-3 to TRBJ1-1; TRBD1 matches at 9 bases. Germline lookup yields CDR1 SGHTA and CDR2 FQGTGA. This CDR3 is built from 13 residues. V was clipped by 1 base and J by 8 bases; unmatched bases: 2. The CDR3 reads CASSLKGTGEAFF. The DNA of the CDR3 is TGTGCCAGCAGCTTAAAGGGGACAGGGGAAGCTTTCTTT.

This clonotype was detected only a few times. This rearrangement joins TRBV27 to TRBJ2-7; 9 bases align to TRBD1. Per germline, CDR1 MNHEY and CDR2 SMNVEV (reference sequence). The CDR3 has 15 amino acids. V lost 7 bases to trimming and J lost 6 bases; unmatched junction nucleotides: 13. The CDR3 DNA sequence: TGTGCCAGCACCGACTTGGGGCGGACAGGGGTCGAGCAGTACTTC. Residues: CASTDLGRTGVEQYF.

The genes are TRBV4-1 and TRBJ2-5, with 8 bases matching TRBD2. The CDR3 is made up of 16 amino acids. The junction had 10 bases not matched to a gene; V was cut back by 1 base and J by 6 bases. CDR1 is MGHRA, CDR2 YSYEKL, per germline. CDR3 sequence: CASSQGAGVGHQTQYF. CDR3 DNA sequence: TGCGCCAGCAGCCAAGGAGCGGGGGTGGGCCATCAGACCCAGTACTTC.

This clonotype has ten or more counts. Written as DNA, the CDR3 is TGCGCCAGCAGCTCAGCGGGGGGAAACCAAGAGACCCAGTACTTC. Protein product: CASSSAGGNQETQYF. V and J are TRBV5-1 and TRBJ2-5; 9 bases are a match to TRBD2. The ends lost 3 bases at V and 0 bases at J; junction bases unmatched: 3. The CDR3 consists of 15 residues. The V gene's germline CDR1 is SGHRS and CDR2 YFSETQ.

The genes are TRBV12-3 or TRBV12-4 and TRBJ1-1; no clear D. This CDR3 comprises 13 residues. Trimming stripped 7 bases from V and 5 bases from J, with 14 bases between. The CDR3 protein is CASKSQEDTEAFF. DNA for the CDR3: TGTGCCAGCAAGTCCCAGGAGGATACTGAAGCTTTCTTT.

This clonotype was observed many times. This rearrangement joins TRBV5-1 to TRBJ2-3, with 9 bases matching TRBD2. The V and J ends lost 4 bases and 5 bases, in that order; junction bases with no gene match: 5. The CDR3 totals 14 residues. From germline, CDR1 is SGHRS and CDR2 YFSETQ. CDR3 DNA: TGCGCCAGCAGCGACACTAGCGGGCTAGATACGCAGTATTTT. It codes for CASSDTSGLDTQYF.

The CDR3 loop is CASNPPTYGYTF. The CDR3 bases are TGTGCCAGCAACCCCCCGACCTATGGCTACACCTTC. The chain links TRBV12-3 or TRBV12-4 to TRBJ1-2, with no clear D. This CDR3 contains 12 residues. V gave up 7 bases and J gave up 4 bases, with 10 bases separating them.